What follows are 20 T cell receptor beta chains derived from one specimen sequenced in a study of CD8 T cells in Susac syndrome. RNA totalling roughly 0.45 to 1 ug underwent reverse transcription with random hexamers. Using its own MiXCR run on the immunoSEQ multiplex PCR reads, TCRdb lists one record per CDR3 protein. This table holds hundreds of thousands of distinct CDR3 sequences, more than 70% found once. The sequenced sample consisted of CD8+ T cells from PBMCs. These receptors were taken from a human donor with multiple sclerosis.

The J gene is TRBJ2-2, the V gene TRBV29-1, with D hard to call. This CDR3 has 14 amino acids. CDR1 and CDR2 from the germline V gene are SQVTM and ANQGSEA. The V end was cut by 0 bases, the J end by 5 bases, with 10 bases between. The CDR3: CSVEDFHQTGELFF. The CDR3, as DNA: TGCAGCGTTGAAGATTTCCACCAGACCGGGGAGCTGTTTTTT.

The J gene is TRBJ2-7, the V gene TRBV29-1; no firm D call. The V gene's germline CDR1 is SQVTM and CDR2 ANQGSEA. The CDR3 sequence is 13 residues long. V was shortened by 3 bases and J by 4 bases, with 13 bases between the two germline ends. For the CDR3, the DNA is TGCAGCGTTGAGGACGAGGAGAGGTACGAGCAGTACTTC. It specifies CSVEDEERYEQYF.

CDR3 residues: CASSSRDRGGNEQFF. The CDR3 DNA reads TGTGCCAGCAGTTCCCGGGACAGGGGGGGCAATGAGCAGTTCTTC. This sequence joins TRBV28 and TRBJ2-1; 11 bases fit TRBD1. CDR3 length: 15 residues. V trimming: 4 bases; J trimming: 6 bases; junction bases outside the gene matches: 5. Germline V CDR1 and CDR2: MDHEN, SYDVKM.

V is TRBV29-1 and J is TRBJ1-2; 8 nucleotides match TRBD1. J was trimmed by 3 bases and V by 1 base; bases with no gene match: 7. Germline V gene lookup returns CDR1 SQVTM and CDR2 ANQGSEA. The CDR3 is 15 amino acids. The CDR3 here is CSVEAGGEPDYGYTF. CDR3 coding DNA: TGCAGCGTTGAAGCAGGGGGCGAGCCGGACTATGGCTACACCTTC.

This clonotype was observed a single time. This chain connects TRBV11-1 to TRBJ2-7; D is perhaps TRBD1 (5 bases). This CDR3 is 14 amino acids long. V was shortened by 5 bases and J by 1 base, with 12 bases between the two germline ends. Germline V CDR1 and CDR2: SGHAT, FQDESV (reference sequence). The CDR3 loop is CASSRFRESYEQYF. In DNA form, the CDR3 reads TGTGCCAGCAGCCGTTTCAGGGAATCCTACGAGCAGTACTTC.

The chain links TRBV5-1 to TRBJ1-1; the D gene is possibly TRBD1 (6 bases). The CDR3 runs 13 residues. The V end was cut by 5 bases, the J end by 5 bases, with 13 bases between. CDR1 and CDR2 from the germline V gene are SGHRS and YFSETQ. The DNA for the CDR3 is TGCGCCAGCAGTCACGGGACAACAACTGAAGCTTTCTTT. Amino acid sequence: CASSHGTTTEAFF.

The CDR3 DNA is TGTGCCAGCAGTTTAGGCCCTTCGGCCCCCCAAGAGACCCAGTACTTC. Amino acid sequence: CASSLGPSAPQETQYF. The gene calls are TRBV27 and TRBJ2-5; D remains ambiguous. The CDR3 covers 16 residues. Germline-derived CDR1 and CDR2 are MNHEY and SMNVEV (reference sequence). The V gene lost 2 bases and the J gene lost 1 base, with 14 bases spanning the gap.

This clonotype was found once. The chain joins TRBV19 to TRBJ1-1, with a possible D match to TRBD1 (6 bases). The CDR3 is 15 amino acids. Looked up from germline, CDR1 is LNHDA and CDR2 is SQIVND (reference sequence). V was cut by 3 bases and J by 4 bases, with 15 bases left in between. The CDR3 region is CASSISGELGTEAFF. CDR3 in DNA: TGTGCCAGTAGTATCTCAGGGGAGTTGGGCACTGAAGCTTTCTTT.

The V gene is TRBV2, the J gene TRBJ2-7; D might be TRBD2 (5 bases). Germline V gene lookup returns CDR1 SNHLY and CDR2 FYNNEI. The CDR3 is 15 amino acids. V was clipped by 9 bases and J by 0 bases, with 18 bases between them. Here the CDR3 DNA reads TGTGCCAGACAATTTCTTAGCGACGGCTCCTACGAGCAGTACTTC. Protein product: CARQFLSDGSYEQYF.

This chain uses TRBV7-6 with TRBJ2-5, with a weak D call TRBD2 (6 bases). Germline V gene data show CDR1 as SGHVS and CDR2 as FNYEAQ. Between the trimmed V and J ends, which lost 5 bases and 3 bases, there was a span of 19 bases. The CDR3 loop spans 16 amino acids. The CDR3 here is CASSRSTWEVEETQYF. CDR3 coding DNA: TGTGCCAGCAGCCGCTCGACCTGGGAGGTAGAAGAGACCCAGTACTTC. The variable domain in full, with the rest retrieved from reference TRBV7-6 and TRBJ2-5, is GAGVSQSPRYKVTKRGQDVALRCDPISGHVSLYWYRQALGQGPEFLTYFNYEAQQDKSGLPNDRFSAERPEGSISTLTIQRTEQRDSAMYRCASSRSTWEVEETQYFGPGTRLLVL.

This sequence joins TRBV6-5 and TRBJ1-1, with TRBD1 as a possible D gene (5 bases). This CDR3 comprises 13 residues. The germline V gene has CDR1 MNHEY and CDR2 SVGAGI. V lost 2 bases, J lost 7 bases, and 11 bases lay in between. The CDR3 region has the DNA TGTGCCAGCAGTTACGTGGCAGGGTATGAAGCTTTCTTT. It translates to CASSYVAGYEAFF.

The chain uses TRBV4-1 and TRBJ2-1, with TRBD1 identical over 9 bases. Losses at the gene ends were 0 bases for V and 7 bases for J; bases not matched to a gene: 1. CDR1 MGHRA and CDR2 YSYEKL come from the germline V gene. The CDR3 has 14 amino acids. The CDR3 coding sequence is TGCGCCAGCAGCCAAGAGGGACAGGGTAATGAGCAGTTCTTC. It codes for CASSQEGQGNEQFF.

The rearrangement uses TRBV27 and TRBJ2-7; D possibly corresponds to TRBD1 (5 bases). V was shortened by 7 bases and J by 5 bases, with 12 bases between the two germline ends. The CDR3 runs to 12 residues. Germline V gene lookup returns CDR1 MNHEY and CDR2 SMNVEV (reference sequence). The CDR3 loop is CASTSRENEQYF. The CDR3 DNA follows: TGTGCCAGCACCTCCAGGGAAAACGAGCAGTACTTC.

V gene TRBV7-2 combines with J gene TRBJ2-7, with unresolved D. Trimming took 5 bases from V and 7 from J, leaving 15 bases between them. The CDR3 runs 13 residues. Per the germline V gene, CDR1 is SGHTA and CDR2 is FQGNSA. The DNA of the CDR3 is TGTGCCAGCAGCACCCGGTCGACGTGGGAGCAGTACTTC. It encodes CASSTRSTWEQYF. The full variable domain, completed using reference TRBV7-2 and TRBJ2-7, is GAGVSQSPSNKVTEKGKDVELRCDPISGHTALYWYRQSLGQGLEFLIYFQGNSAPDKSGLPSDRFSAERTGGSVSTLTIQRTQQEDSAVYLCASSTRSTWEQYFGPGTRLTVT.

The chain is built from TRBV5-1 and TRBJ1-1, with D unresolved. Trimming pared 3 bases from V and 4 bases from J, leaving 10 bases between. The germline gives CDR1 SGHRS, CDR2 YFSETQ. CDR3 length: 13 amino acids. The CDR3 nucleotides are TGCGCCAGCAGCTACCGACCGGCCACTGAAGCTTTCTTT. The encoded protein is CASSYRPATEAFF.

This clonotype was detected once. J is TRBJ2-2 and V is TRBV7-9; D unclear. The V and J ends lost 3 bases and 11 bases respectively, with 16 bases between them. This CDR3 has 14 residues. Germline V CDR1 and CDR2: SEHNR, FQNEAQ (reference sequence). CDR3 amino acids: CASSFHARNEELFF. The DNA for the CDR3 is TGTGCCAGCAGCTTTCATGCAAGGAACGAAGAGCTGTTTTTT.

The genes are TRBV3-1 and TRBJ1-1; D is uncertain. The CDR3 loop spans 13 amino acids. Germline V gene sequence: CDR1 LGHDT, CDR2 YNNKEL (reference sequence). Trimming removed 0 bases from V and 11 bases from J, with 13 bases in between. Here the CDR3 reads CASSQDDNLPAFF. The CDR3 nucleotides read TGTGCCAGCAGCCAAGATGATAACCTCCCCGCTTTCTTT.

The rearrangement links TRBV6-6 to TRBJ1-5; D is undetermined. V shed 0 bases and J shed 4 bases, with 7 bases lying between them. Per the germline V gene, CDR1 is MNHNY and CDR2 is SVGAGI (reference sequence). This CDR3 contains 14 residues. CDR3 sequence reads: CASSYSNGNQPQHF. The DNA of the CDR3 is TGTGCCAGCAGTTACTCGAATGGGAATCAGCCCCAGCATTTT.

This clonotype was found once. The chain has TRBV27 and TRBJ1-1; D is undetermined. The length of the CDR3 is 14 residues. V gave up 2 bases and J gave up 4 bases, with 11 bases separating them. The germline V gene encodes CDR1 MNHEY and CDR2 SMNVEV (reference sequence). The CDR3 loop is CASSLIRQTTEAFF. CDR3 DNA sequence: TGTGCCAGCAGTTTAATTAGACAAACCACTGAAGCTTTCTTT.

The chain links TRBV7-2 to TRBJ2-4; D ambiguous. V shed 0 bases and J shed 0 bases, with 6 bases lying between them. Germline loops: CDR1 SGHTA, CDR2 FQGNSA. CDR3 length equals 15 residues. CDR3 coding DNA: TGTGCCAGCAGCTTAGCGTCCCAAGCCAAAAACATTCAGTACTTC. Translated: CASSLASQAKNIQYF.